A single sample gave rise to the 27 T cell receptor beta chains below, sequenced in a study of cytomegalovirus exposure and HLA in healthy donors. With 60 Vbeta and 13 Jbeta primers, the PCR was carried out. This table comes from immunoSEQ multiplex PCR, and its TCRdb copy is limited to in-frame clones, with some not included. The table includes roughly 120,000 clones, around 80% detected once. Sample: PBMCs. The receptors originated from a human donor in good health.

There are a few counts of this clone. The chain recombines TRBV4-1 with TRBJ1-5; D unresolved. The CDR3 totals 15 residues. Per the germline V gene, CDR1 is MGHRA and CDR2 is YSYEKL. V lost 2 bases and J 4 bases, leaving 12 bases between the germline ends. For the CDR3, the DNA is TGCGCCAGCAGCCAAATCAGGATTGGGAATCAGCCCCAGCATTTT. Translating it yields CASSQIRIGNQPQHF.

The chain combines TRBV5-1 with TRBJ1-4, with 7 bases lining up with TRBD1. V was clipped by 6 bases and J by 8 bases; unmatched bases: 7. The CDR3 runs 13 residues. Germline V gene data show CDR1 as SGHRS and CDR2 as YFSETQ. Written as DNA, the CDR3 is TGCGCCAGCACGGAGGGGGCTGAGGAAAAACTGTTTTTT. Its translation: CASTEGAEEKLFF.

This chain links TRBV27 with TRBJ1-1; 10 bases are a match to TRBD1. The germline V gene has CDR1 MNHEY and CDR2 SMNVEV (reference sequence). Trimming cost V 7 bases and J 6 bases; bases outside gene matches: 11. The CDR3 loop spans 15 amino acids. CDR3: CASTTSTGGTAEAFF. CDR3 coding DNA: TGTGCCAGCACCACCTCGACAGGGGGCACGGCTGAAGCTTTCTTT.

The genes are TRBV5-8 and TRBJ2-5, with 14 bases identical to TRBD2. The trim removed 4 bases at V and 8 bases at J, leaving 4 bases unmatched. Germline CDR1 and CDR2: SGHTS and YDEGEE. The CDR3 is 14 amino acids. CDR3 region: CASSQGLAGATQYF. Written as DNA, the CDR3 is TGTGCCAGCAGCCAGGGACTAGCGGGGGCAACCCAGTACTTC.

This clone was found once. This chain uses TRBV27 with TRBJ2-2; D is undetermined. With 3 bases removed from V and 3 bases from J, the gap between germline ends came to 8 bases. Germline V gene sequence: CDR1 MNHEY, CDR2 SMNVEV (reference sequence). The CDR3 is 14 amino acids. The CDR3 here is CASSFFVHTGELFF. DNA for the CDR3: TGTGCCAGCAGTTTCTTCGTTCACACCGGGGAGCTGTTTTTT.

The V call is TRBV19, the J call TRBJ1-5; 7 bases match TRBD1. The CDR3 spans 13 residues. V lost 7 bases to trimming and J lost 6 bases; unmatched junction nucleotides: 6. CDR1 LNHDA and CDR2 SQIVND come from the germline V gene (reference sequence). The CDR3 DNA reads as TGTGCCAGTACCACACAGGGGAGTCAGCCCCAGCATTTT. As protein: CASTTQGSQPQHF.

The chain employs TRBV6-5 and TRBJ1-1; D is possibly TRBD1 (5 bases). The CDR3 is made up of 14 amino acids. Germline V gene sequence: CDR1 MNHEY, CDR2 SVGAGI. The V and J ends lost 6 bases and 5 bases respectively, with 16 bases between them. The CDR3: CASSYDRGGTEAFF. DNA of the CDR3: TGTGCCAGCAGCTATGACAGAGGTGGGACTGAAGCTTTCTTT.

The genes are TRBV14 and TRBJ2-2; TRBD1 aligns across 9 bases. With 7 bases clipped from V and 5 bases from J, the junction kept 8 bases outside the gene matches. The CDR3 contains 15 residues. The germline CDR1 and CDR2 sequences are SGHDN and FVKESK. The DNA for the CDR3 is TGTGCCAGCAACCCCGGACAGGGGAGGACCGGGGAGCTGTTTTTT. Residues: CASNPGQGRTGELFF.

V gene TRBV10-3 combines with J gene TRBJ2-5; 10 positions match TRBD2. This CDR3 comprises 16 residues. Per germline, CDR1 ENHRY and CDR2 SYGVKD. The V and J ends lost 10 bases and 2 bases, in that order; junction bases with no gene match: 13. CDR3 in DNA: TGTGCCAGCACTCCTGCAGCGGGGGGGCCTCAAGAGACCCAGTACTTC. It specifies CASTPAAGGPQETQYF.

This sequence joins TRBV7-9 and TRBJ2-3; 10 nucleotides agree with TRBD1. With V trimmed by 1 base and J by 4 bases, 8 bases remained unmatched. The CDR3 runs 17 residues. Looked up from germline, CDR1 is SEHNR and CDR2 is FQNEAQ (reference sequence). The CDR3 loop reads CASSLEWTGGSADTQYF. Here the CDR3 DNA reads TGTGCCAGCAGCTTAGAATGGACAGGGGGTAGCGCAGATACGCAGTATTTT.

The chain uses TRBV6-5 and TRBJ1-5, with D possibly TRBD1 on 5 matching bases. CDR3 length: 15 amino acids. The V and J ends lost 5 bases and 7 bases respectively, with 18 bases between them. CDR1 is MNHEY and CDR2 is SVGAGI in the germline V gene. The CDR3 sequence: CASSQGRGLGQPQHF. CDR3 coding DNA: TGTGCCAGCAGTCAGGGAAGGGGTTTGGGACAGCCCCAGCATTTT.

This chain joins TRBV2 and TRBJ1-1; unclear D gene. The CDR3 sequence is 12 residues long. Germline assignment: CDR1 SNHLY and CDR2 FYNNEI. Deletions cut 11 bases from V and 4 bases from J, with 14 bases between. Here the CDR3 DNA reads TGTGCCTCTAAACCCGGTTTCACTGAAGCTTTCTTT. Amino acid sequence: CASKPGFTEAFF.

V and J are TRBV27 and TRBJ2-1, with D possibly TRBD1 on 6 matching bases. This CDR3 contains 14 residues. Germline CDR1 is MNHEY and CDR2 is SMNVEV (reference sequence). The V end was cut by 5 bases, the J end by 4 bases, with 12 bases between. This CDR3 reads CASSIRGPYNEQFF. The CDR3, as DNA: TGTGCCAGCAGTATCAGGGGCCCATACAATGAGCAGTTCTTC.

The count of this clone is one. The chain has TRBV11-3 and TRBJ2-7; TRBD1 matches at 10 bases. J was trimmed by 1 base and V by 5 bases; bases with no gene match: 5. This CDR3 has 15 amino acids. Germline V gives CDR1 SGHNT, CDR2 YENEEA. CDR3 nucleotides: TGTGCCAGCAGCCCAGGACAGGGGGAGTCCTACGAGCAGTACTTC. This gives the protein CASSPGQGESYEQYF.

This clone was detected only once. J is TRBJ2-3 and V is TRBV27; no clear D. The CDR3 sequence is 13 residues long. Trimming took 7 bases from V and 3 from J, leaving 11 bases between them. CDR1 is MNHEY and CDR2 is SMNVEV in the germline V gene (reference sequence). CDR3 DNA sequence: TGTGCCAGCAACTCGTTTTTGACAGATACGCAGTATTTT. Translated: CASNSFLTDTQYF.

This sequence joins TRBV10-3 and TRBJ1-1, with D perhaps matching TRBD1 (5 bases). CDR1 and CDR2 from the germline V gene are ENHRY and SYGVKD. The CDR3 extends over 14 amino acids. The ends were cut back, 8 bases at V and 7 bases at J, with 20 bases in the middle. This CDR3 reads CAILSTVQGDEAFF. CDR3 nucleotide sequence: TGTGCCATCCTGTCCACAGTCCAGGGCGATGAAGCTTTCTTT.

The CDR3 reads CASSLGGRESPPQYF. In DNA form, the CDR3 reads TGCGCCAGCAGCTTGGGAGGCAGGGAAAGCCCACCGCAGTACTTC. The chain links TRBV5-1 to TRBJ2-7, with D perhaps TRBD1 (5 bases). The CDR3 extends over 15 amino acids. V shed 0 bases and J shed 9 bases, with 19 bases lying between them. In germline, CDR1 is SGHRS, CDR2 YFSETQ.

The chain links TRBV5-1 to TRBJ1-1; D unclear. The CDR3 loop spans 13 amino acids. Trimming shortened V by 7 bases and J by 3 bases, and 13 bases separated the two germline ends. Germline CDR1 SGHRS, CDR2 YFSETQ. CDR3 protein: CASLSTGDTEAFF. DNA for the CDR3: TGCGCCAGCTTAAGTACGGGAGACACTGAAGCTTTCTTT.

This clone was detected only once. The V gene is TRBV4-2, the J gene TRBJ2-1; D not certain. Germline V CDR1 and CDR2: LGHNA, YNFKEQ. V was shortened by 0 bases and J by 4 bases, with 4 bases between the two germline ends. This CDR3 is built from 13 residues. For the CDR3, the DNA is TGTGCCAGCAGCCAAGACCAATACAATGAGCAGTTCTTC. It codes for CASSQDQYNEQFF.

There are a few counts of this clone. The rearrangement links TRBV6-6 to TRBJ2-1; no firm D call. Germline loops: CDR1 MNHNY, CDR2 SVGAGI (reference sequence). The CDR3 contains 14 residues. Trimming took 2 bases from V and 5 from J, leaving 10 bases between them. CDR3 nucleotide sequence: TGTGCCAGCAGTTACCCGGGTTCCAACAATGAGCAGTTCTTC. Translating gives CASSYPGSNNEQFF.

The chain employs TRBV6-5 and TRBJ1-4; possibly TRBD1 for D (6 bases). Germline V gene lookup returns CDR1 MNHEY and CDR2 SVGAGI. Trimming took 7 bases from V and 7 from J, leaving 13 bases between them. The CDR3 consists of 13 residues. Here the CDR3 reads CASKGGSIEKLFF. The CDR3 region has the DNA TGTGCCAGCAAGGGGGGGAGTATTGAAAAACTGTTTTTT.

The chain joins TRBV5-1 to TRBJ2-2; 10 bases line up with TRBD1. This CDR3 contains 14 residues. The J segment lost 6 bases and the V segment lost 4 bases, leaving 3 bases of the junction unmatched. Per the germline V gene, CDR1 is SGHRS and CDR2 is YFSETQ. The CDR3 protein is CASSGTGVAGELFF. CDR3 in DNA: TGCGCCAGCAGCGGGACAGGGGTAGCCGGGGAGCTGTTTTTT.

The V gene is TRBV28, the J gene TRBJ1-2; 8 bases are shared with TRBD1. With 11 bases clipped from V and 6 bases from J, the junction kept 11 bases outside the gene matches. Looked up from germline, CDR1 is MDHEN and CDR2 is SYDVKM. The CDR3 contains 13 residues. The CDR3 sequence: CAGSETGDHGYTF. The CDR3 nucleotides are TGTGCCGGGTCCGAGACAGGGGATCATGGCTACACCTTC.

This rearrangement joins TRBV5-1 to TRBJ2-5; the match to TRBD2 covers 9 bases. V lost 2 bases and J lost 3; bases outside the gene matches: 2. Per germline, CDR1 SGHRS and CDR2 YFSETQ. The CDR3 consists of 14 residues. CDR3 amino acids: CASSFRGGEETQYF. For the CDR3, the DNA is TGCGCCAGCAGCTTTCGCGGGGGGGAAGAGACCCAGTACTTC.

The rearrangement uses TRBV5-1 and TRBJ1-4, with D unclear. The CDR3 is 15 residues long. Germline values: CDR1 SGHRS, CDR2 YFSETQ. V was cut by 4 bases and J by 7 bases, with 17 bases left in between. Written as DNA, the CDR3 is TGCGCCAGCAGCCCGGCGGGAGGGCGGGGTGAAAAACTGTTTTTT. Protein product: CASSPAGGRGEKLFF.

The CDR3: CASSPGRGFEQYF. The CDR3 region has the DNA TGTGCCAGCAGCCCGGGGAGGGGATTCGAGCAGTACTTC. V is TRBV5-6 and J is TRBJ2-7; 7 bases fit TRBD2. The CDR3 is made up of 13 amino acids. Germline CDR1 and CDR2: SGHDT and YYEEEE. V lost 4 bases and J lost 6; bases outside the gene matches: 7. The full variable domain, rest sourced from reference TRBV5-6 and TRBJ2-7, is DAGVTQSPTHLIKTRGQQVTLRCSPKSGHDTVSWYQQALGQGPQFIFQYYEEEERQRGNFPDRFSGHQFPNYSSELNVNALLLGDSALYLCASSPGRGFEQYFGPGTRLTVT.

The V and J genes are TRBV18 and TRBJ2-2; D might be TRBD1 (6 bases). The CDR3 runs 15 residues. The germline CDR1 and CDR2 sequences are KGHSH and LQKENI. Trimming shortened V by 1 base and J by 3 bases, and 9 bases separated the two germline ends. CDR3 sequence: CASSPRTAYTGELFF. The DNA for the CDR3 is TGTGCCAGCTCACCACGGACAGCTTACACCGGGGAGCTGTTTTTT. The full variable domain, rest sourced from reference TRBV18 and TRBJ2-2, is NAGVMQNPRHLVRRRGQEARLRCSPMKGHSHVYWYRQLPEEGLKFMVYLQKENIIDESGMPKERFSAEFPKEGPSILRIQQVVRGDSAAYFCASSPRTAYTGELFFGEGSRLTVL.